This T cell receptor (beta chain) was retrieved from a study of T-cell memory formation after mild COVID-19. TCRdb independently ran MiXCR on the 5' RACE reads; one entry per CDR3 protein. The table lists 75,000 to 95,000 distinct CDR3 sequences, about 13% of them singletons. The CDR3 extends over 15 amino acids. Trimming at V came to 5 bases and at J to 8 bases, leaving 10 bases not matched to a gene. Germline assignment: CDR1 SGHVS and CDR2 FQNEAQ. Sequenced material: PBMCs or a T cell subset sorted from them (not recorded which). This receptor was taken from an adult woman who had mild COVID-19 (a few samples of this study predate the infection). Cell type and time point are not known. The rearrangement uses TRBV7-8 and TRBJ1-5; 9 bases fit TRBD1. DNA of the CDR3: TGTGCCAGCAGCCAAACACAGGGGGCGGAGGAGCCCCAGCATTTT. Amino acid sequence: CASSQTQGAEEPQHF.